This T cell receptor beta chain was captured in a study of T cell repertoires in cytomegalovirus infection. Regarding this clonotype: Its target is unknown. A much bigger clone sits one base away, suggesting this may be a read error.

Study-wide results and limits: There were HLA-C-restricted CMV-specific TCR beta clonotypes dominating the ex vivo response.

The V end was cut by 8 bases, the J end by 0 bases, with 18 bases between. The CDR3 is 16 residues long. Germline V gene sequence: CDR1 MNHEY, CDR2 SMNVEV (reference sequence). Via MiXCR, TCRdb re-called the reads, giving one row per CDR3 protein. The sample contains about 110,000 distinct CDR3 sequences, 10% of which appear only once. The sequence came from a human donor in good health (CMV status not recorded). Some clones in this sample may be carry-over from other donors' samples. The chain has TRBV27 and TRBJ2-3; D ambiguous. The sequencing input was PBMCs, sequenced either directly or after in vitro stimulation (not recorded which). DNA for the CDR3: TGTGCCAGCGGTTCTAAACAGATACCTAGCACAGATACGCAGTATTTT. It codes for CASGSKQIPSTDTQYF.